The 12 T cell receptor beta chains listed next were all sequenced from one sample in a study of shared clonotypes between healthy human individuals. It was CD45RO-negative cells, positively selected for CCR7, that made up naive CD8 cells, with terminally differentiated effector memory CD45RA+ cells excluded. This table comes from immunoSEQ multiplex PCR, and its TCRdb copy is limited to in-frame clones, with some not included. The table has 1.5 million to 2.5 million clones, approximately 95% seen once. Sequenced sample: naive CD8+ T cells sorted from blood. Every receptor here comes from a young man in good health.

In regard to this clone: Other DNA sequences of this sample code for an identical CDR3. This chain uses TRBV6-5 with TRBJ2-3, with D possibly matching TRBD2 (5 bases). The germline V and J ends were trimmed by 4 bases and 1 base, with 6 bases remaining between them. The CDR3 runs to 13 residues. The germline CDR1 and CDR2 sequences are MNHEY and SVGAGI. CDR3: CASSSGGTDTQYF. CDR3 sequence (DNA): TGTGCCAGCAGTTCCGGGGGCACAGATACGCAGTATTTT.

This sequence joins TRBV5-3 and TRBJ1-1; 9 bases match TRBD1. TRBV5-3 is flagged as an ORF with uncertain function. The length of the CDR3 is 15 residues. J gave up 4 bases and V 0 bases, and 4 bases lay outside the gene matches. The CDR3 is CARSLAGDRVTEAFF. For the CDR3, the DNA is TGTGCCAGAAGCTTGGCGGGGGACAGGGTCACTGAAGCTTTCTTT.

This clone was detected only once. The gene calls are TRBV30 and TRBJ1-3, with D possibly matching TRBD1 (5 bases). V was shortened by 4 bases and J by 7 bases, with 26 bases between the two germline ends. The germline V gene has CDR1 GTSNPN and CDR2 SVGIG (reference sequence). The CDR3 sequence is 17 residues long. The DNA of the CDR3 is TGTGCCTGGAATTCACTACCACTCGGTCCTGAGGGGAACACCATATATTTT. Protein sequence: CAWNSLPLGPEGNTIYF. The complete variable domain, with remaining parts taken from reference TRBV30 and TRBJ1-3, reads SQTIHQWPATLVQPVGSPLSLECTVEGTSNPNLYWYRQAAGRGLQLLFYSVGIGQISSEVPQNLSASRPQDRQFILSSKKLLLSDSGFYLCAWNSLPLGPEGNTIYFGEGSWLTVV.

CDR3 loop: CASSVGTSGPPQYF. CDR3 nucleotides: TGTGCCAGCAGCGTAGGGACTAGCGGGCCGCCCCAGTACTTC. This chain links TRBV9 with TRBJ2-5; TRBD2 agrees at 11 bases. This CDR3 contains 14 residues. Germline CDR1 SGDLS, CDR2 YYNGEE. V was pared by 0 bases and J by 9 bases, with 4 bases of the junction left unmatched.

This chain uses TRBV19 with TRBJ1-6, with unresolved D. There are 13 residues in the CDR3. Germline CDR1 and CDR2: LNHDA and SQIVND (reference sequence). V lost 5 bases and J 3 bases, leaving 5 bases between the germline ends. The CDR3 spells CASSVNYNSPLHF. The CDR3 nucleotides are TGTGCCAGTAGTGTAAACTATAATTCACCCCTCCACTTT.

This sequence joins TRBV29-1 and TRBJ1-2; D uncertain. Germline V CDR1 and CDR2: SQVTM, ANQGSEA. The CDR3 consists of 13 residues. Trimming removed 3 bases at V and 4 bases at J, with 12 bases between. The CDR3 region has the DNA TGCAGCGTTGACGAAGTGGGGAGCTATGGCTACACCTTC. This codes for CSVDEVGSYGYTF.

This chain joins TRBV30 and TRBJ2-3; TRBD1 is a possible D gene (6 bases). V lost 2 bases to trimming and J lost 4 bases, with 19 bases between them. Germline loops: CDR1 GTSNPN, CDR2 SVGIG (reference sequence). This CDR3 contains 16 residues. CDR3 coding DNA: TGTGCCTGGAGTTTTCAGGGGCCCCCAGTGGCAGATACGCAGTATTTT. It is translated as CAWSFQGPPVADTQYF.

Only one count was recorded for this clone. The chain links TRBV5-4 to TRBJ2-7; 9 bases are a match to TRBD2. The CDR3 covers 15 residues. V trimming: 4 bases; J trimming: 5 bases; junction bases outside the gene matches: 10. CDR1 SGHNT and CDR2 YYREEE come from the germline V gene (reference sequence). The CDR3 sequence is CASSQDLAGVHEQYF. CDR3 coding DNA: TGTGCCAGCAGCCAAGACTTAGCGGGAGTACACGAGCAGTACTTC.

The gene calls are TRBV11-2 and TRBJ2-3; a possible D gene is TRBD2 (8 bases). V lost 5 bases and J lost 2, with 17 bases in between. There are 16 residues in the CDR3. The germline gives CDR1 SGHAT, CDR2 FQNNGV. This CDR3 is CASSKGAGGNTDTQYF. The CDR3 bases are TGTGCCAGCAGCAAGGGGGCGGGAGGAAACACAGATACGCAGTATTTT.

As concerns this clone: At the DNA level, this CDR3 is encoded by other sequences in the same sample as well. V usage is TRBV7-9 and J usage is TRBJ2-5; the match to TRBD1 covers 7 bases. Germline V gives CDR1 SEHNR, CDR2 FQNEAQ (reference sequence). V shed 5 bases and J 1 base; nucleotides not matched to a gene: 4. The length of the CDR3 is 14 residues. The CDR3, as DNA: TGTGCCAGCAGCCCTCGACAGGGCCAAGAGACCCAGTACTTC. Translated, it gives CASSPRQGQETQYF.

The V and J genes are TRBV4-1 and TRBJ1-5; TRBD1 matches 7 bases. Germline lookup yields CDR1 MGHRA and CDR2 YSYEKL. This CDR3 contains 15 residues. The J segment lost 6 bases and the V segment lost 4 bases, leaving 9 bases of the junction unmatched. This chain's CDR3 is CASSRDRDLGQPQHF. In nucleotides, the CDR3 is TGCGCCAGCAGCCGAGACAGGGATTTGGGTCAGCCCCAGCATTTT.

The V gene is TRBV5-4, the J gene TRBJ1-1; the D gene is possibly TRBD1 (6 bases). The germline V gene encodes CDR1 SGHNT and CDR2 YYREEE (reference sequence). Trimming removed 4 bases at V and 8 bases at J, with 15 bases between. The CDR3 has 13 residues. As DNA, the CDR3 is TGTGCCAGCAGCCGGGGGGACAACAGGGAAGCTTTCTTT. This translates into CASSRGDNREAFF.